The source of this T cell receptor (beta chain) is a study of cytomegalovirus exposure and HLA in healthy donors. PCR primers comprised 60 Vbeta and 13 Jbeta primers. Sequencing used immunoSEQ multiplex PCR; TCRdb keeps in-frame clones, though not all of them. The table records around 180,000 clones, 84% of them present only once. CDR1 SGHRS and CDR2 YFSETQ come from the germline V gene. Trimming removed 7 bases from V and 0 bases from J; junction bases left unmatched: 7. This CDR3 contains 15 residues. What was sequenced was PBMCs. The gene calls are TRBV5-1 and TRBJ1-5; 7 positions agree with TRBD1. This TCR was sampled from a girl aged 2 to 9 in good health and CMV-seropositive. The DNA for the CDR3 is TGCGCCAGCGCTGGACAGGCCATTAGCAATCAGCCCCAGCATTTT. Protein sequence: CASAGQAISNQPQHF.